This record looks at one T cell receptor (beta chain) sequence and its context. The antigen remains undetermined. The germline V gene has CDR1 MGHRA and CDR2 YSYEKL. There are 16 residues in the CDR3. V shed 1 base, J shed 8 bases, and the junction held 7 bases outside the gene matches. This sample stems from a study of shared clonotypes between healthy human individuals. Study-wide context: Per-donor plates numbered three CD4 naive, three CD4 memory, two CD8 naive and one CD8 memory. Study-level points and caveats: Clonotype sharing levels among donors were expected to vary with sequencing depth. In the sorted subsets, rarefaction showed sequencing was incomplete despite large depth.

Approximately 210 ng DNA, around 30,000 T cell genomes, went into each sorted-subset replicate PCR. Repertoires were generated with immunoSEQ multiplex PCR, while TCRdb's copy carries only in-frame clones and drops some. The sample lists 1,400,000 or so clones; about 98.5% were seen once. This clonotype originated in a young man in good health. The chain is built from TRBV4-1 and TRBJ2-3, with 12 bases matching TRBD2. The sample comprised naive CD4+ T cells sorted from blood. Subset of the sample: CD45RA+ positively selected. CDR3 protein: CASSQVASGRGGTQYF. As DNA, the CDR3 is TGCGCCAGCAGCCAAGTTGCTAGCGGGAGGGGGGGTACGCAGTATTTT.